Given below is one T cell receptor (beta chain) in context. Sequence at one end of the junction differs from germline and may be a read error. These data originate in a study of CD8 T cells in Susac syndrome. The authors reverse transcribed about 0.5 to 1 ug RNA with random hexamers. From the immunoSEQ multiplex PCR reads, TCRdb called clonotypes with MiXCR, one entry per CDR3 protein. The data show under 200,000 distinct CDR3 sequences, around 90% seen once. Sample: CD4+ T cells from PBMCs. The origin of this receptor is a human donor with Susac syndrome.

The CDR3 DNA reads TGTGCCAGCAGTGTTACTCGGGACCTAAGCCTCTTC. Protein: CASSVTRDLSLF. The chain links TRBV2 to TRBJ2-7; D possibly matches TRBD1 or TRBD2 (5 bases each). CDR3 length equals 12 residues. The V gene's germline CDR1 is SNHLY and CDR2 FYNNEI.